The source of this T cell receptor beta chain is a study of T cell repertoires in cytomegalovirus infection. Looking at the study overall: Matching HLA type and CMV infection were both indicated by public TCR beta signatures.

The study, taken as a whole, reports: CMV carriers with the relevant HLA were identified by cumulative public TCR beta family frequency. Ex vivo, HLA-C-restricted CMV-specific TCR beta clonotypes prevailed over the rest of the response.

This clonotype was counted between two and nine times. The antigen is undetermined. TCRdb fed the reads into MiXCR, producing one record per CDR3 protein. The sample includes 300,000 to 400,000 distinct CDR3 sequences, around a tenth of them seen just once. What was sequenced was PBMCs. The clonotype comes from a human donor in good health (CMV status not recorded). Some clones in this sample may be carry-over from other donors' samples.

Here the CDR3 DNA reads TGTGCCAGCAGTTCGACAGAGCTAGCCAAAAACATTCAGTACTTC. Its translation: CASSSTELAKNIQYF. The V call is TRBV28, the J call TRBJ2-4, with D possibly being TRBD1 (5 bases). This CDR3 contains 15 residues. The V and J ends lost 4 bases and 0 bases respectively, with 10 bases between them. CDR1 and CDR2 from the germline V gene are MDHEN and SYDVKM.